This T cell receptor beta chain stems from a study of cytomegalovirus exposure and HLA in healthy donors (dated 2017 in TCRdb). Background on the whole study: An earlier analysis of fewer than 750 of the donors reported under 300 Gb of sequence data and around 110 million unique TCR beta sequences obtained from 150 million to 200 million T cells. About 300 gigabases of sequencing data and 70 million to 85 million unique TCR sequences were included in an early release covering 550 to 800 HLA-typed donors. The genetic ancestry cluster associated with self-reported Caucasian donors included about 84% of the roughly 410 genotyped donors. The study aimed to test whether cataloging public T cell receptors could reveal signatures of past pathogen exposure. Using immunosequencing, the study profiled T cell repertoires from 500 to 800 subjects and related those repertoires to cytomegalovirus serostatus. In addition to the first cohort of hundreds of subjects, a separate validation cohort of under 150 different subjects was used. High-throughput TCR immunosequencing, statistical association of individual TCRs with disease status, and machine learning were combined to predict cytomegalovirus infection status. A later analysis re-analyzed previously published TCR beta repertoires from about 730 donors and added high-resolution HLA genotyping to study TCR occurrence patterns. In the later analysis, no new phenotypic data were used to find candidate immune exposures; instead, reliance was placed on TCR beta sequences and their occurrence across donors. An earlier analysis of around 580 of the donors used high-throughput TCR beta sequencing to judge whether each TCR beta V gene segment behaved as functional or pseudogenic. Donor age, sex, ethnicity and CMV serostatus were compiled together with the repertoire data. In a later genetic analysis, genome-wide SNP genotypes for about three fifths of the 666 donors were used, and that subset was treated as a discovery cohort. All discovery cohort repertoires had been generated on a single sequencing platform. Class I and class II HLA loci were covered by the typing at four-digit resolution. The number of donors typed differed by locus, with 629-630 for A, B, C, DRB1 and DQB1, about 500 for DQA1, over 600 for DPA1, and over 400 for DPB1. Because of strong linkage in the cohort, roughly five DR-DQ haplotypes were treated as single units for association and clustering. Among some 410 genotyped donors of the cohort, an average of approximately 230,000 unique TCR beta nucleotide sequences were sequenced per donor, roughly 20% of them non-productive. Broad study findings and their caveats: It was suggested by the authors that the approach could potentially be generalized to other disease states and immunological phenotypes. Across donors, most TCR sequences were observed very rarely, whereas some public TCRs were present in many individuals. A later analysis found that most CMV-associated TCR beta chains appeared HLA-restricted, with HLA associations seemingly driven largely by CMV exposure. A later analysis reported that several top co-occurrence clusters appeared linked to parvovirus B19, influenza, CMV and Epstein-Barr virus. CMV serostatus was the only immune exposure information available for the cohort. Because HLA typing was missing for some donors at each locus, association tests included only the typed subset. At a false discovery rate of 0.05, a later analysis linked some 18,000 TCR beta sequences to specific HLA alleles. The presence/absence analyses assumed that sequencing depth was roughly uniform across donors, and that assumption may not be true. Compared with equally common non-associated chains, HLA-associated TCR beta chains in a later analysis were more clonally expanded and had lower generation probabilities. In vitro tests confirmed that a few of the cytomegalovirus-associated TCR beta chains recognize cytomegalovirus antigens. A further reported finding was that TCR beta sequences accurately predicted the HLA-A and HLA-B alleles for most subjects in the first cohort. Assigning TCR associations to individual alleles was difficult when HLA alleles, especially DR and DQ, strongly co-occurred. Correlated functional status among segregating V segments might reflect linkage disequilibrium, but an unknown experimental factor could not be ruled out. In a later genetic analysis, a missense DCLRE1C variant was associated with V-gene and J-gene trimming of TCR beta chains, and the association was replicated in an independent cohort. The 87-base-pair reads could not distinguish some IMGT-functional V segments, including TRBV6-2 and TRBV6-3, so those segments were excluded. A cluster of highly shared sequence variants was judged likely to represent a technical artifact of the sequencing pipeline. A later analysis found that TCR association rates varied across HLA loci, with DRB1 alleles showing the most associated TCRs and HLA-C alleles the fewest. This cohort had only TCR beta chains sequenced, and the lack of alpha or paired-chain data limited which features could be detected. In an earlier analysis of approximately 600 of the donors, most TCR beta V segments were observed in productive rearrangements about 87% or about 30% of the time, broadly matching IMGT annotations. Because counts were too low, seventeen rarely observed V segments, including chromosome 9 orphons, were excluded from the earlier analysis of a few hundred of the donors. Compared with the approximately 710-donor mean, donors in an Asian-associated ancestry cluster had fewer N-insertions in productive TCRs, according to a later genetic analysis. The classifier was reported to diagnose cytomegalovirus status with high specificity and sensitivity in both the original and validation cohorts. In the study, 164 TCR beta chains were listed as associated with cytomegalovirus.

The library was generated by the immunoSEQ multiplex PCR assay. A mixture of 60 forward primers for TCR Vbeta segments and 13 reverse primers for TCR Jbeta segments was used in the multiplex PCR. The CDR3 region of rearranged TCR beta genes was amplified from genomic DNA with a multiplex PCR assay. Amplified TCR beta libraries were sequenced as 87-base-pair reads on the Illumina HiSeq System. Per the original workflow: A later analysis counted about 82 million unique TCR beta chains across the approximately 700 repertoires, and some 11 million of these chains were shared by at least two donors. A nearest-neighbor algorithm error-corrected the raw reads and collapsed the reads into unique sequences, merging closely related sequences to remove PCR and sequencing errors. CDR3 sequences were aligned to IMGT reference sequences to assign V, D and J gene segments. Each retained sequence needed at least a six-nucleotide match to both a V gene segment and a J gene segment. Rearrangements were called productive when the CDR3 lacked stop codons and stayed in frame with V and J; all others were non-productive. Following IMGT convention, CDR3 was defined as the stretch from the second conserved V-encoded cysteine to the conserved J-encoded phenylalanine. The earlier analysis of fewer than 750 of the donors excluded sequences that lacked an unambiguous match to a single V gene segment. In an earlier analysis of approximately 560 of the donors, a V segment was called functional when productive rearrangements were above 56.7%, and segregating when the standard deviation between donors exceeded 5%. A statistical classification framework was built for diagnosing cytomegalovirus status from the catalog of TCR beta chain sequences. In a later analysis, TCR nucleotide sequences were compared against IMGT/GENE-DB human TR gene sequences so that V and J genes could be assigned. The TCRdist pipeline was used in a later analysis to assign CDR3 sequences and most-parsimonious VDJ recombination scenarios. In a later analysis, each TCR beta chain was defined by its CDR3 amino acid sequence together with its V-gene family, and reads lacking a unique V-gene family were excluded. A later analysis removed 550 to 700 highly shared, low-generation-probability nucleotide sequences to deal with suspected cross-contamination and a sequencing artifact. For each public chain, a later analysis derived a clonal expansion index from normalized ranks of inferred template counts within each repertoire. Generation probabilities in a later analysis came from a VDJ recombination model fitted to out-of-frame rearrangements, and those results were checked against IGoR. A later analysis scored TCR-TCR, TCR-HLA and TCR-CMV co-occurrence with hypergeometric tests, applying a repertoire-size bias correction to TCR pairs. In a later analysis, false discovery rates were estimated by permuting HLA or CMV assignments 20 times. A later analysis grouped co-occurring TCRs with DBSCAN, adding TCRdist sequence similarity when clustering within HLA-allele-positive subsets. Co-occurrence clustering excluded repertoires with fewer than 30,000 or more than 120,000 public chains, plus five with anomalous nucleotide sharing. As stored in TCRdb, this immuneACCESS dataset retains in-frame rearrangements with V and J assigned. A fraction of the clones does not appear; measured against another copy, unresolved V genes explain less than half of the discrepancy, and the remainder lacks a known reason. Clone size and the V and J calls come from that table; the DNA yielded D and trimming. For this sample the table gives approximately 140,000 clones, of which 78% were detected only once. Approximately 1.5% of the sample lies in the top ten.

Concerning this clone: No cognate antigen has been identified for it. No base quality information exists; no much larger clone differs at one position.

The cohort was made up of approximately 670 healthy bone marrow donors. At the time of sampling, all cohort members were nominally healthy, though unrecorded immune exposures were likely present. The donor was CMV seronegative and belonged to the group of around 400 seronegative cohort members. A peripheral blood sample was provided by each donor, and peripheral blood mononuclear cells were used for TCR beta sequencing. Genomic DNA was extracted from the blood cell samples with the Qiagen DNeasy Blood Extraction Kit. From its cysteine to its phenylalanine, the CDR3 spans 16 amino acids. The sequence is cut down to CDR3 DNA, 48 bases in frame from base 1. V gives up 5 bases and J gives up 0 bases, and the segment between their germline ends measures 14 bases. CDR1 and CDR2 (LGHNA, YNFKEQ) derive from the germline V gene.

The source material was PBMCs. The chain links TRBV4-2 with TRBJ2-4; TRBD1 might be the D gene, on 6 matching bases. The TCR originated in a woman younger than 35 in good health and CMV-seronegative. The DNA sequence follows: TGTGCCAGCAGCGGGGGCAGTTCCTTAGCCAAAAACATTCAGTACTTC. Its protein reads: CASSGGSSLAKNIQYF.